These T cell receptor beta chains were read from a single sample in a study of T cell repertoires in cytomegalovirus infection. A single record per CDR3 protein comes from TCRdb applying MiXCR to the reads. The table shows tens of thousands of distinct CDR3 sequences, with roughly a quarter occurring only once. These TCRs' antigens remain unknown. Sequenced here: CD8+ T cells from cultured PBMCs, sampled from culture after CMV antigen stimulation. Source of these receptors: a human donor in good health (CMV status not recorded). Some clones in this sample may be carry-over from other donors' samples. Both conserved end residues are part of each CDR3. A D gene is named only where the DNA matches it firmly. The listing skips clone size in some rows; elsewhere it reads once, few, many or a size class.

CDR3nt: TGTGCCAGCAGCACCAACCGACAGGGTCCCAACGAGCAGTACTTC; CDR3aa: CASSTNRQGPNEQYF; j_gene: TRBJ2-7; abundance: -; d_gene: TRBD1; v_gene: TRBV7-1
CDR3nt: TGCGCCAGCAGCCCCGGCGGAAACTACAATGAGCAGTTCTTC; CDR3aa: CASSPGGNYNEQFF; j_gene: TRBJ2-1; abundance: few; d_gene: -; v_gene: TRBV4-3
CDR3nt: TGTGCCAGCAGTTTATGGGGGGGGGTACGGGAGACCCAGTACTTC; CDR3aa: CASSLWGGVRETQYF; j_gene: TRBJ2-5; abundance: few; d_gene: TRBD2; v_gene: TRBV27
CDR3nt: TGTGCCTGGAGTGTAACCATATACTACGAGCAGTACTTC; CDR3aa: CAWSVTIYYEQYF; j_gene: TRBJ2-7; abundance: -; d_gene: -; v_gene: TRBV30
CDR3nt: TGCGCCAGCAGCTTGGCCGGGACGGAGAACACTGAAGCTTTCTTT; CDR3aa: CASSLAGTENTEAFF; j_gene: TRBJ1-1; abundance: few; d_gene: -; v_gene: TRBV5-1
CDR3nt: TGTGCCAGCAGTCCTAGCGGGGCCCAACCTACGGGGCAGTACTTC; CDR3aa: CASSPSGAQPTGQYF; j_gene: TRBJ2-7; abundance: -; d_gene: TRBD2; v_gene: TRBV12-3/TRBV12-4
CDR3nt: TGCGCCAGCAGAGGGACCTTCTCCTACGAGCAGTACTTC; CDR3aa: CASRGTFSYEQYF; j_gene: TRBJ2-7; abundance: -; d_gene: -; v_gene: TRBV5-1
CDR3nt: TGCGCCAGCAGCTTAGGGCCCCTCGGGCCGCGGAATTCACCCCTCCACTTT; CDR3aa: CASSLGPLGPRNSPLHF; j_gene: TRBJ1-6; abundance: few; d_gene: -; v_gene: TRBV5-1
CDR3nt: TGTGCCAGCAGCTTGCGGGGGACTGAAGCTTTCTTT; CDR3aa: CASSLRGTEAFF; j_gene: TRBJ1-1; abundance: many; d_gene: -; v_gene: TRBV5-6
CDR3nt: TGTGCCAGCAGTTTACTACAGGCAGAAGCTTTCTTT; CDR3aa: CASSLLQAEAFF; j_gene: TRBJ1-1; abundance: -; d_gene: -; v_gene: TRBV28
CDR3nt: TGCAGCGTTACACCGACAGGGGCGGCTGGAAACACCATATATTTT; CDR3aa: CSVTPTGAAGNTIYF; j_gene: TRBJ1-3; abundance: few; d_gene: TRBD1; v_gene: TRBV29-1
CDR3nt: TGTGCCAGCAGCTTCGGGGACAGGGGGGATTCACCCCTCCACTTT; CDR3aa: CASSFGDRGDSPLHF; j_gene: TRBJ1-6; abundance: few; d_gene: TRBD1; v_gene: TRBV6-2/TRBV6-3
CDR3nt: TGTGCCAGCAGCTTAGGGTCCGCGGGGGACTATGGCTACACCTTC; CDR3aa: CASSLGSAGDYGYTF; j_gene: TRBJ1-2; abundance: many; d_gene: -; v_gene: TRBV11-3
CDR3nt: TGTGCCAGCAGCCAAGGACAGACGAACACTGAAGCTTTCTTT; CDR3aa: CASSQGQTNTEAFF; j_gene: TRBJ1-1; abundance: few; d_gene: -; v_gene: TRBV7-6
CDR3nt: TGTGCCAGCAGTGTCGGACAGGGGATGAACACTGAAGCTTTCTTT; CDR3aa: CASSVGQGMNTEAFF; j_gene: TRBJ1-1; abundance: -; d_gene: TRBD1; v_gene: TRBV6-1
CDR3nt: TGTGCCACCAGTGACGCGACAGGGGGCACAGATACGCAGTATTTT; CDR3aa: CATSDATGGTDTQYF; j_gene: TRBJ2-3; abundance: -; d_gene: TRBD1; v_gene: TRBV24-1
CDR3nt: TGTGCCAGCAGTTACTCGGGTCCGATCTACGAGCAGTACTTC; CDR3aa: CASSYSGPIYEQYF; j_gene: TRBJ2-7; abundance: -; d_gene: -; v_gene: TRBV6-2/TRBV6-3
CDR3nt: TGCAGCGTTGAAGATGAGAGCGCGTACACCGGGGAGCTGTTTTTT; CDR3aa: CSVEDESAYTGELFF; j_gene: TRBJ2-2; abundance: few; d_gene: -; v_gene: TRBV29-1
CDR3nt: TGTGCCAGTAGTCCTCGTGGAGGTAGCACAGATACGCAGTATTTT; CDR3aa: CASSPRGGSTDTQYF; j_gene: TRBJ2-3; abundance: many; d_gene: -; v_gene: TRBV19
CDR3nt: TGTGCCAGCAGCTACAGGGTGAGAGAGACCCAGTACTTC; CDR3aa: CASSYRVRETQYF; j_gene: TRBJ2-5; abundance: many; d_gene: -; v_gene: TRBV7-6